This T cell receptor beta chain was profiled in a study of T cell repertoires in cytomegalovirus infection. Whole-study context: Recently identified HLA-C-restricted CMV epitopes were used, and well-studied HLA-B-restricted CMV epitopes were used as well. Through public TCR beta signatures, both CMV infection and matching HLA type were indicated.

TCRdb re-derived calls from the reads in MiXCR, one entry per CDR3 protein. The sample carries about 920,000 distinct CDR3 sequences, around a third recorded once. Trimming removed 6 bases from V and 3 bases from J, with 11 bases in between. CDR1 and CDR2 from the germline V gene are LNHDA and SQIVND (reference sequence). This CDR3 comprises 13 residues. Study observations and caveats: CMV-specific HLA-C-restricted TCR beta clonotypes dominated the ex vivo response. Summed frequency of public TCR beta families distinguished CMV carriers with the relevant HLA.

This clonotype was seen only a few times. The antigen remains unidentified. This sequence joins TRBV19 and TRBJ1-2; D not certain. The TCR comes from a human donor in good health (CMV status not recorded). Some clones in this sample may be carry-over from other donors' samples. The source material was cultured CD8+ T cells from PBMCs, sampled from culture after CMV antigen stimulation. This chain's CDR3 is CASRTRDYYGYTF. The DNA for the CDR3 is TGTGCCAGTAGGACACGCGACTACTATGGCTACACCTTC.